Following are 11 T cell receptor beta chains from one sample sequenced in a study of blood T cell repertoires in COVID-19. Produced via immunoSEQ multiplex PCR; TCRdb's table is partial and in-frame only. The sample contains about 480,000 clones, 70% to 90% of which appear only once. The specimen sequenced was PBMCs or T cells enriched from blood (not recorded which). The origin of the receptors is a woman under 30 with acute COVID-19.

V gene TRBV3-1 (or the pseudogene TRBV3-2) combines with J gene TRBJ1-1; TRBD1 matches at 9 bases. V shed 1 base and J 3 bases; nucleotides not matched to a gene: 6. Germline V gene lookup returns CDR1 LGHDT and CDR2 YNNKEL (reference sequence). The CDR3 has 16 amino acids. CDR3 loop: CASSQAGQGSYTEAFF. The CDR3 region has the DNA TGTGCCAGCAGCCAAGCGGGACAGGGTTCGTACACTGAAGCTTTCTTT.

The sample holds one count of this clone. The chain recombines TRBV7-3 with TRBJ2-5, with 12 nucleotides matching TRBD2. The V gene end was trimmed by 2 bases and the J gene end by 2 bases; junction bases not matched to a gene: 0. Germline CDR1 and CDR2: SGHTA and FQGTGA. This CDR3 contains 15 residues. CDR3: CASSLLAGGQETQYF. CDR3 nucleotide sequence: TGTGCCAGCAGCTTACTAGCGGGGGGGCAAGAGACCCAGTACTTC. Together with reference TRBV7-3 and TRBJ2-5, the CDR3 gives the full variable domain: GAGVSQTPSNKVTEKGKYVELRCDPISGHTALYWYRQSLGQGPEFLIYFQGTGAADDSGLPNDRFFAVRPEGSVSTLKIQRTERGDSAVYLCASSLLAGGQETQYFGPGTRLLVL.

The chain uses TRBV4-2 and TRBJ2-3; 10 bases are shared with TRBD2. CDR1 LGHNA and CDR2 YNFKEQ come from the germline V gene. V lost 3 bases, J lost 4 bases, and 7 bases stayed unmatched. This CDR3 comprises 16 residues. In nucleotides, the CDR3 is TGTGCCAGCAGCCAGGTAGCGGGGGGTGTGGCAGATACGCAGTATTTT. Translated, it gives CASSQVAGGVADTQYF.

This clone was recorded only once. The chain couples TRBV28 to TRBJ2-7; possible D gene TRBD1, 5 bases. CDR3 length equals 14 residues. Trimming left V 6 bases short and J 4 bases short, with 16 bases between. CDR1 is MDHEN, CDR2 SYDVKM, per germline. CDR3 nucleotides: TGTGCCAGCAGCCGGCCGACAGCAAATTACGAGCAGTACTTC. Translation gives CASSRPTANYEQYF.

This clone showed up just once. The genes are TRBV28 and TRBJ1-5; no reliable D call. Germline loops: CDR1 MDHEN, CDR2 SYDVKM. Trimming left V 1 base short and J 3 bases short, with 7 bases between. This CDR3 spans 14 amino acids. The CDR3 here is CASSLYRDNQPQHF. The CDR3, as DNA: TGTGCCAGCAGTTTATACAGAGACAATCAGCCCCAGCATTTT.

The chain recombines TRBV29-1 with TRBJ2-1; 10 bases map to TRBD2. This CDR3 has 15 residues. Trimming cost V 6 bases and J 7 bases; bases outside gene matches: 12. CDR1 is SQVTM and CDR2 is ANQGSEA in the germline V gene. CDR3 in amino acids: CSVPSFSGRRNEQFF. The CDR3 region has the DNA TGCAGCGTACCCAGTTTTAGCGGGAGGAGGAATGAGCAGTTCTTC.

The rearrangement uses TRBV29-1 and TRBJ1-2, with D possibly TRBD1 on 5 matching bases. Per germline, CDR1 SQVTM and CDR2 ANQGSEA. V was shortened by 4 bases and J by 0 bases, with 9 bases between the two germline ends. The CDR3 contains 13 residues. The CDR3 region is CSVVGGSNYGYTF. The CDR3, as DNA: TGCAGCGTTGTGGGGGGATCTAACTATGGCTACACCTTC.

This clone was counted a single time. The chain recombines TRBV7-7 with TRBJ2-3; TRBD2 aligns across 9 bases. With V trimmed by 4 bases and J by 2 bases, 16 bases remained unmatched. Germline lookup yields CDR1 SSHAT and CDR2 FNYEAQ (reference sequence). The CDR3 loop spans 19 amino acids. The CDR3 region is CASSSISEGPSGNTDTQYF. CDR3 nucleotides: TGTGCCAGCAGCTCCATAAGCGAGGGTCCTAGCGGGAACACAGATACGCAGTATTTT.

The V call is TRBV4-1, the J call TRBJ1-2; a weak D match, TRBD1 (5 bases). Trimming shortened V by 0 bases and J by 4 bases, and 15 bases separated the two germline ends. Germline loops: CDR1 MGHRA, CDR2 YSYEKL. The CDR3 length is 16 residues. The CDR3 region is CASSQDSGLDPYGYTF. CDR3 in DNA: TGCGCCAGCAGCCAAGATTCAGGGCTCGACCCCTATGGCTACACCTTC.

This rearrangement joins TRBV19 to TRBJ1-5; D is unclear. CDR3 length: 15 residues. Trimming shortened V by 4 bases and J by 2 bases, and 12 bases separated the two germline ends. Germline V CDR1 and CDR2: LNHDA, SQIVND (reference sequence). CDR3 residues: CASSTISGGNQPQHF. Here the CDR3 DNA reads TGTGCCAGTAGTACTATCTCCGGAGGCAATCAGCCCCAGCATTTT.

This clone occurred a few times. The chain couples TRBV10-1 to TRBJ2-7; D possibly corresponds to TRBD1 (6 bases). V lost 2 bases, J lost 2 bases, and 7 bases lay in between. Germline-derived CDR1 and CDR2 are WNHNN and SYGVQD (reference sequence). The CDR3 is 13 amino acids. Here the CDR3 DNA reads TGCGCCAGCAGTGAGCAGGGGACCTACGAGCAGTACTTC. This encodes CASSEQGTYEQYF.